The clone carrying this TCR beta chain was seen a handful of times. The repertoire was sequenced with immunoSEQ multiplex PCR; TCRdb's copy has only in-frame clones and lacks some. The sample holds about 140,000 clones, about nine tenths seen once. This entry belongs to a study of blood T cell repertoires in COVID-19. Looking at the study overall: Specimens from acute and convalescent COVID-19 originated in the United States, Italy and Spain.

Trimming pared 4 bases from V and 1 base from J, leaving 11 bases between. The CDR3 has 14 residues. CDR1 is SGDLS and CDR2 is YYNGEE in the germline V gene. Allocation to cohorts depended on clinical history reported by the participants. Resolution of symptoms, clearance, or two negative PCRs was present in recovered Cohort 3 donors. The gene calls are TRBV9 and TRBJ1-1; tentatively, D is TRBD1 (5 bases). The material sequenced was PBMCs or T cells enriched from blood (not recorded which). This sequence originates from a man aged 45 to 65 who had recovered from COVID-19. The CDR3 protein is CASSLDRGNTEAFF. The CDR3 DNA reads TGTGCCAGCAGCCTTGACAGAGGGAACACTGAAGCTTTCTTT.